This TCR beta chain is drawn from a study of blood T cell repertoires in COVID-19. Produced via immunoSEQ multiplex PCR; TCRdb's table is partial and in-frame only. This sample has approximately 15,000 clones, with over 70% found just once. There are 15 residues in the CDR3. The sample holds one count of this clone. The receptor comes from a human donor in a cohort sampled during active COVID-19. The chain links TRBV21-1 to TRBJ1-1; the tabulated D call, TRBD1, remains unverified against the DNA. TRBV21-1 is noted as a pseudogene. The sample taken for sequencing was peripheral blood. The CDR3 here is CASSKGQGKETEAFF. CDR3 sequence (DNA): TGTGCCAGCAGCAAAGGACAGGGGAAGGAAACTGAAGCTTTCTTT.